This entry describes one T cell receptor (beta chain). Its specificity is unknown. This specimen comes from a study of T cell repertoires in cytomegalovirus infection. This CDR3 comprises 14 residues. Germline assignment: CDR1 SGHDT and CDR2 YYEEEE. The V gene lost 0 bases and the J gene lost 9 bases, with 13 bases spanning the gap. Study conclusions and caveats: Pooled public TCR beta family frequency picked out CMV carriers with the relevant HLA.

One entry per CDR3 protein, called by TCRdb with MiXCR from the reads. The data hold about 900,000 distinct CDR3 sequences, with approximately 30% observed a single time. This chain uses TRBV5-6 with TRBJ1-5; D may be TRBD1 (6 bases). This receptor was taken from a human donor in good health (CMV status not recorded). Some clones in this sample may be carry-over from other donors' samples. The specimen comprised cultured CD8+ T cells from PBMCs, sampled from culture after CMV antigen stimulation. The DNA of the CDR3 is TGTGCCAGCAGCTTGGGAGGGGGGCAACGGCCCCAGCATTTT. Translating gives CASSLGGGQRPQHF. The full variable domain, with the rest looked up from reference TRBV5-6 and TRBJ1-5, is DAGVTQSPTHLIKTRGQQVTLRCSPKSGHDTVSWYQQALGQGPQFIFQYYEEEERQRGNFPDRFSGHQFPNYSSELNVNALLLGDSALYLCASSLGGGQRPQHFGDGTRLSIL.